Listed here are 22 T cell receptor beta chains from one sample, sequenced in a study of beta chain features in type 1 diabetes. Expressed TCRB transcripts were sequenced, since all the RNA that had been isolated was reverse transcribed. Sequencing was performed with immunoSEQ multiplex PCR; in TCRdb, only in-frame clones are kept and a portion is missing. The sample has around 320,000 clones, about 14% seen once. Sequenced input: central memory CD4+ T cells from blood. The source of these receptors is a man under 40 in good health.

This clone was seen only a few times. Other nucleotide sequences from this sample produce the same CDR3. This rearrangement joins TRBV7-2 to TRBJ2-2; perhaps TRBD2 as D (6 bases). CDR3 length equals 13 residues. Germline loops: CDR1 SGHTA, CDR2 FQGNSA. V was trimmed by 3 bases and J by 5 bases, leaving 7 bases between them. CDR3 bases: TGTGCCAGCAGCTTGGGAGGTACCGGGGAGCTGTTTTTT. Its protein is CASSLGGTGELFF.

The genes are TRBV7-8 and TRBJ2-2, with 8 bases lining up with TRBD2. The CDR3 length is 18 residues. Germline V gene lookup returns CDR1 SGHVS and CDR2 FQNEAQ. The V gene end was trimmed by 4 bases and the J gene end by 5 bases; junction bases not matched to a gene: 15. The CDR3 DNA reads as TGTGCCAGCAGCTCCGGGAGCGAACTCTTAGCGGGAACCGGGGAGCTGTTTTTT. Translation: CASSSGSELLAGTGELFF.

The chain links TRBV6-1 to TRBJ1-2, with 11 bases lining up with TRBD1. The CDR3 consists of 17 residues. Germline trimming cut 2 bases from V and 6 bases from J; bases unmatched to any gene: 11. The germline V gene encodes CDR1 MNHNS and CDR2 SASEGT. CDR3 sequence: CASSETRAGQGADGYTF. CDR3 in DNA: TGTGCCAGCAGTGAAACCAGGGCCGGACAGGGGGCGGATGGCTACACCTTC.

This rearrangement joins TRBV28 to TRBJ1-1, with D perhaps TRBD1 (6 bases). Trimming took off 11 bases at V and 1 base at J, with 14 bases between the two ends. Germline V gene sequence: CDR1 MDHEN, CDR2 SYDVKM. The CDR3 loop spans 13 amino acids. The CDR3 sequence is CAVHRGTNTEAFF. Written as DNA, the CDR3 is TGTGCCGTTCATAGGGGGACGAACACTGAAGCTTTCTTT.

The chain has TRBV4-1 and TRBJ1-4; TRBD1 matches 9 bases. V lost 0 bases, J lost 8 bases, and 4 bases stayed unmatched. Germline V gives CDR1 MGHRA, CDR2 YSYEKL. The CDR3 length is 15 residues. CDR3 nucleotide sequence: TGCGCCAGCAGCCAAGAGGGGACAGGGTCGGAAAAACTGTTTTTT. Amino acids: CASSQEGTGSEKLFF.

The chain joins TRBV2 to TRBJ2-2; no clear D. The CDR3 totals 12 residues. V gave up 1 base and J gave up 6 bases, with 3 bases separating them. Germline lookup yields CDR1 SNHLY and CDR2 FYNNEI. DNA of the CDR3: TGTGCCAGCAGTGAAGGCCCCGGGGAGCTGTTTTTT. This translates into CASSEGPGELFF.

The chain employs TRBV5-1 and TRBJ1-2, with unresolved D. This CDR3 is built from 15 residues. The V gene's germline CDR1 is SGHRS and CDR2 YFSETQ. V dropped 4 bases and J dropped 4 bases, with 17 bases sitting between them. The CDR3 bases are TGCGCCAGCAGCGAAGGTGCCCTAGTTCCCTATGGCTACACCTTC. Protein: CASSEGALVPYGYTF.

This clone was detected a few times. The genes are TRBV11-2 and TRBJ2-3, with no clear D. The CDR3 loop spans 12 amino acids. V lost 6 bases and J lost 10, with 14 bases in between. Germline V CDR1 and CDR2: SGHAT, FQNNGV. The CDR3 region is CASRTDLDAQYF. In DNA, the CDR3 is TGTGCCAGCAGAACAGACCTGGATGCGCAGTATTTT.

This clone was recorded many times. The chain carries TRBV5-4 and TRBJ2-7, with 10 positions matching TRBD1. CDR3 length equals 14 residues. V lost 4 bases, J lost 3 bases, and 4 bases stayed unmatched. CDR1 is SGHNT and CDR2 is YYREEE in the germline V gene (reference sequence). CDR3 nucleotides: TGTGCCAGCAGCACCGGGACAGGGGACTACGAGCAGTACTTC. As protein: CASSTGTGDYEQYF.

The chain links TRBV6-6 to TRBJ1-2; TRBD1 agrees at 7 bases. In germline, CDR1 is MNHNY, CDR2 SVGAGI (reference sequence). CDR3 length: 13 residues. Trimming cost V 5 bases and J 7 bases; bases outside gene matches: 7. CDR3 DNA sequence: TGTGCCAGCAGTAGCGACAGGGAAAGTGGCTACACCTTC. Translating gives CASSSDRESGYTF.

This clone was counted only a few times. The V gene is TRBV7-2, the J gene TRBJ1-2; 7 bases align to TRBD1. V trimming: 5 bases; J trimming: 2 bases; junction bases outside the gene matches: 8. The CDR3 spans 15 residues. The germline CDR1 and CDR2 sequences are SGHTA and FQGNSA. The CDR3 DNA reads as TGTGCCAGCAGCCCCCCCCCGGGACAGAACTATGGCTACACCTTC. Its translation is CASSPPPGQNYGYTF.

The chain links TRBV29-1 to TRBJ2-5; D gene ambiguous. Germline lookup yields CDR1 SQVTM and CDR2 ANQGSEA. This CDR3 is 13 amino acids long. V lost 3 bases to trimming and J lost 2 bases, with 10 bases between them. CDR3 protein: CSVDSSLQETQYF. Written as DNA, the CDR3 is TGCAGCGTTGACAGCAGCCTACAAGAGACCCAGTACTTC. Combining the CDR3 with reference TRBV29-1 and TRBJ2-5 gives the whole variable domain SAVISQKPSRDICQRGTSLTIQCQVDSQVTMMFWYRQQPGQSLTLIATANQGSEATYESGFVIDKFPISRPNLTFSTLTVSNMSPEDSSIYLCSVDSSLQETQYFGPGTRLLVL.

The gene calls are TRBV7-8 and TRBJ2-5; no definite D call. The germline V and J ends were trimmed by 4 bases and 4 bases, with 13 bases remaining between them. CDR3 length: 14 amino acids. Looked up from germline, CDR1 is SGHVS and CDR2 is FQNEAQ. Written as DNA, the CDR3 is TGTGCCAGCAGCTCTAGAGTTAAGCCAGAGACCCAGTACTTC. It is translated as CASSSRVKPETQYF. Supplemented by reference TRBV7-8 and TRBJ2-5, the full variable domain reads GAGVSQSPRYKVAKRGQDVALRCDPISGHVSLFWYQQALGQGPEFLTYFQNEAQLDKSGLPSDRFFAERPEGSVSTLKIQRTQQEDSAVYLCASSSRVKPETQYFGPGTRLLVL.

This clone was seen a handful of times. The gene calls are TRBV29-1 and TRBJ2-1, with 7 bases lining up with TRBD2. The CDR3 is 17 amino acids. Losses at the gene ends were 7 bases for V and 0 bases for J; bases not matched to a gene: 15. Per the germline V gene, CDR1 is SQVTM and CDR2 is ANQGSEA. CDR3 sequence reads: CSAVAGLAVVSYNEQFF. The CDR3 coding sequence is TGCAGCGCCGTGGCGGGGCTAGCGGTCGTCTCCTACAATGAGCAGTTCTTC.

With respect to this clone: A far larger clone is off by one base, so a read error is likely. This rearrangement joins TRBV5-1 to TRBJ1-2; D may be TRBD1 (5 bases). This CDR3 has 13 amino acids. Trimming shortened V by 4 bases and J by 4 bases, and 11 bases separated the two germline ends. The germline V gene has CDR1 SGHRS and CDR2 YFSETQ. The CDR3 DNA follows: TGCGCCAGCAGCGTAGGGACCTCCTATGGCTACACCTTC. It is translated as CASSVGTSYGYTF.

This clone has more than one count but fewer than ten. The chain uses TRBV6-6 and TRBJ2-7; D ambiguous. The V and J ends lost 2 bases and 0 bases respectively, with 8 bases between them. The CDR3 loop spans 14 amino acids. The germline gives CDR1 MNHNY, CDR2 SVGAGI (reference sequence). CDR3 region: CASSYASSSYEQYV. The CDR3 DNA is TGTGCCAGCAGTTACGCCTCGAGCTCCTACGAGCAGTACGTC.

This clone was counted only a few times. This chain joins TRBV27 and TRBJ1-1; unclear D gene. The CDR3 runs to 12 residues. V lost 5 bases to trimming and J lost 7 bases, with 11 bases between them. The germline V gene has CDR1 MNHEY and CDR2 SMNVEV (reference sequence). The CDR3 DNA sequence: TGTGCCAGCAGTCAATGGGGTCGTGAAGCTTTCTTT. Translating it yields CASSQWGREAFF.

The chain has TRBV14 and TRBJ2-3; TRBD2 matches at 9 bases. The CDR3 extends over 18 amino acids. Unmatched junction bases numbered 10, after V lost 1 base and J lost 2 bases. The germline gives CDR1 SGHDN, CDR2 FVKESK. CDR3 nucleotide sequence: TGTGCCAGCAGCCAAGTTCATAGCGGGAGATCTGCCACAGATACGCAGTATTTT. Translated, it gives CASSQVHSGRSATDTQYF.

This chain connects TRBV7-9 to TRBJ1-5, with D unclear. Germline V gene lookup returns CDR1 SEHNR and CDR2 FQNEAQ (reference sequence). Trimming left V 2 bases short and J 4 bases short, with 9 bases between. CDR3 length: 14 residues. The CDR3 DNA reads TGTGCCAGCAGCTTATTTGGGGTGAATCAGCCCCAGCATTTT. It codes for CASSLFGVNQPQHF.

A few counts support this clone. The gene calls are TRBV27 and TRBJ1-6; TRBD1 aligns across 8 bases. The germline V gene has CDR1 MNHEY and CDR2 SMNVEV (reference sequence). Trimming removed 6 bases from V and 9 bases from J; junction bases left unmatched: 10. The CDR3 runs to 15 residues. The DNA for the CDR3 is TGTGCCAGCAGCTCCCGGGGACAGGCGATTTCACCCCTCCACTTT. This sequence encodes CASSSRGQAISPLHF.

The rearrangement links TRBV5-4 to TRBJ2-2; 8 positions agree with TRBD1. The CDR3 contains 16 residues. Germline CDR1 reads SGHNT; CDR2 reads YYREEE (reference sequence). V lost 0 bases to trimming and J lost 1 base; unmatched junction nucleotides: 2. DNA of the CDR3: TGTGCCAGCAGCTTGGTAGGACAGGGGAACACCGGGGAGCTGTTTTTT. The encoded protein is CASSLVGQGNTGELFF.

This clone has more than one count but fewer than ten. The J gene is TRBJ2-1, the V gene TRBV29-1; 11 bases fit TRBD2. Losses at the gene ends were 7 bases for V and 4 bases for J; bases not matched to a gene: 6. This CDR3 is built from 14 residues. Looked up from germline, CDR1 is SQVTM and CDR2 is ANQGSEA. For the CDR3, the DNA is TGCAGCGGGGAGACTAGCGGGATATACAATGAGCAGTTCTTC. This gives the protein CSGETSGIYNEQFF.